Each of the 18 T cell receptor beta chains below was sequenced from the same sample in a study of technical replicates of blood from four donors. Repertoires were generated with immunoSEQ multiplex PCR, while TCRdb's copy carries only in-frame clones and drops some. The table shows tens of thousands of clones, with 95% to 99% occurring only once. Source material: T cells isolated from PBMCs. The receptors originated from a human donor in good health.

This chain connects TRBV2 to TRBJ2-6; possible D gene TRBD1, 5 bases. The CDR3 is 15 residues long. The V end was cut by 6 bases, the J end by 1 base, with 10 bases between. From germline, CDR1 is SNHLY and CDR2 FYNNEI. The CDR3 DNA is TGTGCCAGCAGAGTGACAGTGTCTGGGGCCAACGTCCTGACTTTC. Encoded protein: CASRVTVSGANVLTF. Looking up the rest from reference TRBV2 and TRBJ2-6 gives the full variable domain: EPEVTQTPSHQVTQMGQEVILRCVPISNHLYFYWYRQILGQKVEFLVSFYNNEISEKSEIFDDQFSVERPDGSNFTLKIRSTKLEDSAMYFCASRVTVSGANVLTFGAGSRLTVL.

V and J are TRBV6-1 and TRBJ2-1; D remains unclear. This CDR3 comprises 13 residues. V was cut by 0 bases and J by 3 bases, with 3 bases left in between. Germline V CDR1 and CDR2: MNHNS, SASEGT. CDR3 region: CASSEAYYNEQFF. The CDR3, as DNA: TGTGCCAGCAGTGAAGCTTACTACAATGAGCAGTTCTTC.

The chain joins TRBV7-2 to TRBJ2-7, with unresolved D. This CDR3 has 13 residues. CDR1 is SGHTA and CDR2 is FQGNSA in the germline V gene. V was clipped by 1 base and J by 2 bases, with 6 bases between them. CDR3 protein: CASSLVPAYEQYF. The CDR3 DNA follows: TGTGCCAGCAGCTTAGTTCCGGCCTACGAGCAGTACTTC.

The V and J genes are TRBV7-9 and TRBJ2-7; 7 bases align to TRBD1. With V trimmed by 5 bases and J by 2 bases, 6 bases remained unmatched. Germline loops: CDR1 SEHNR, CDR2 FQNEAQ (reference sequence). The length of the CDR3 is 14 residues. CDR3 residues: CASSPTGQPYEQYF. The DNA for the CDR3 is TGTGCCAGCAGCCCTACGGGACAGCCCTACGAGCAGTACTTC.

The chain is built from TRBV29-1 and TRBJ1-1, with 7 bases that match TRBD1. The CDR3 is 13 amino acids. Germline V gene data show CDR1 as SQVTM and CDR2 as ANQGSEA. J was trimmed by 5 bases and V by 5 bases; bases with no gene match: 8. CDR3 loop: CSVPGQRETEAFF. CDR3 nucleotides: TGCAGCGTTCCGGGACAGAGGGAGACTGAAGCTTTCTTT.

The chain combines TRBV9 with TRBJ2-1, with D tentatively TRBD1 (5 bases). The V gene lost 0 bases and the J gene lost 7 bases, with 14 bases spanning the gap. This CDR3 is built from 15 residues. The germline V gene has CDR1 SGDLS and CDR2 YYNGEE. CDR3 sequence reads: CASSVEGALGNEQFF. CDR3 nucleotide sequence: TGTGCCAGCAGCGTAGAAGGGGCATTGGGGAATGAGCAGTTCTTC.

V and J are TRBV9 and TRBJ1-3; D possibly corresponds to TRBD1 (6 bases). Germline assignment: CDR1 SGDLS and CDR2 YYNGEE. V was trimmed by 2 bases and J by 4 bases, leaving 7 bases between them. The CDR3 contains 13 residues. For the CDR3, the DNA is TGTGCCAGCAGCGTCCAGGGGGGAAACACCATATATTTT. Residues: CASSVQGGNTIYF.

J is TRBJ2-5 and V is TRBV27; D gene uncertain. CDR3 length: 12 amino acids. Germline CDR1 MNHEY, CDR2 SMNVEV (reference sequence). V gave up 6 bases and J gave up 0 bases, with 5 bases separating them. The CDR3 is CASSDYQETQYF. In DNA form, the CDR3 reads TGTGCCAGCAGCGACTACCAAGAGACCCAGTACTTC.

The chain is built from TRBV10-2 and TRBJ1-4; TRBD1 matches at 7 bases. The V gene's germline CDR1 is WSHSY and CDR2 SAAADI. V lost 10 bases to trimming and J lost 3 bases; unmatched junction nucleotides: 2. The CDR3 is 12 residues long. CDR3 amino acids: CATQGANEKLFF. DNA for the CDR3: TGCGCCACCCAGGGGGCTAATGAAAAACTGTTTTTT.

This clone was counted a single time. The chain employs TRBV2 and TRBJ2-7, with TRBD1 identical over 10 bases. Trimming took 11 bases from V and 4 from J; bases not matched to a gene: 5. The CDR3 is 12 amino acids. CDR1 and CDR2 (germline): SNHLY, FYNNEI. CDR3 residues: CADGTGEYEQYF. The CDR3 DNA follows: TGTGCCGATGGGACAGGGGAGTACGAGCAGTACTTC.

The chain combines TRBV25-1 with TRBJ2-7; unclear D gene. The germline V gene encodes CDR1 MGHDK and CDR2 SYGVNS. The CDR3 loop spans 12 amino acids. The V end lost 6 bases, the J end lost 6 bases, and 12 bases lay between the germline ends. CDR3 in amino acids: CASSPGGGEQYF. The CDR3, as DNA: TGTGCCAGCAGCCCCGGTGGCGGCGAGCAGTACTTC.

The chain is built from TRBV10-3 and TRBJ1-5; D not resolved. The germline gives CDR1 ENHRY, CDR2 SYGVKD. The CDR3 sequence is 15 residues long. The ends were cut back, 1 base at V and 3 bases at J, with 10 bases in the middle. CDR3: CAISEYQALNQPQHF. As DNA, the CDR3 is TGTGCCATCAGTGAGTACCAGGCCCTCAATCAGCCCCAGCATTTT.

The chain employs TRBV28 and TRBJ2-1, with D unclear. V gave up 3 bases and J gave up 9 bases, with 12 bases separating them. This CDR3 is 13 amino acids long. Germline values: CDR1 MDHEN, CDR2 SYDVKM. The CDR3 spells CASSFPSTGEQFF. The CDR3 bases are TGTGCCAGCAGTTTTCCGAGCACGGGTGAGCAGTTCTTC. Drawing the rest from reference TRBV28 and TRBJ2-1, the complete variable domain is DVKVTQSSRYLVKRTGEKVFLECVQDMDHENMFWYRQDPGLGLRLIYFSYDVKMKEKGDIPEGYSVSREKKERFSLILESASTNQTSMYLCASSFPSTGEQFFGPGTRLTVL.

The chain combines TRBV5-5 with TRBJ1-4; D perhaps matches TRBD1 (5 bases). V was pared by 0 bases and J by 5 bases, with 8 bases between. The germline V gene encodes CDR1 SGHKS and CDR2 YYEKEE (reference sequence). CDR3 size: 14 residues. The chain's CDR3 is CASSLVGRNEKLFF. For the CDR3, the DNA is TGTGCCAGCAGCTTGGTGGGGCGAAATGAAAAACTGTTTTTT.

The chain recombines TRBV27 with TRBJ2-2; 8 bases map to TRBD2. Losses at the gene ends were 7 bases for V and 2 bases for J; bases not matched to a gene: 12. Germline CDR1 and CDR2: MNHEY and SMNVEV (reference sequence). The CDR3 extends over 17 amino acids. CDR3: CASTQILAGINTGELFF. The CDR3 nucleotides are TGTGCCAGCACCCAAATATTAGCGGGGATAAACACCGGGGAGCTGTTTTTT.

Here the CDR3 DNA reads TGCGCCAGCAGCCTACTAGCGGGGGGGGTATTGGATACGCAGTATTTT. It codes for CASSLLAGGVLDTQYF. This chain connects TRBV4-1 to TRBJ2-3; 13 nucleotides agree with TRBD2. With V trimmed by 4 bases and J by 6 bases, 7 bases remained unmatched. The germline V gene encodes CDR1 MGHRA and CDR2 YSYEKL. The CDR3 has 16 residues.

The gene calls are TRBV27 and TRBJ2-7, with D maybe TRBD2 (6 bases). V was shortened by 1 base and J by 0 bases, with 10 bases between the two germline ends. The length of the CDR3 is 15 residues. The germline gives CDR1 MNHEY, CDR2 SMNVEV (reference sequence). The CDR3 bases are TGTGCCAGCAGTTTATTTAGCGGTCACTCCTACGAGCAGTACTTC. Translating gives CASSLFSGHSYEQYF.

The rearrangement uses TRBV10-3 and TRBJ2-3; TRBD1 might be the D (6 bases). Germline V gene data show CDR1 as ENHRY and CDR2 as SYGVKD. V was clipped by 3 bases and J by 3 bases, with 13 bases between them. The CDR3 loop spans 15 amino acids. The CDR3 nucleotides read TGTGCCATCAGTGAACCGGGACAAGGAACAGATACGCAGTATTTT. Its translation: CAISEPGQGTDTQYF.